Sequencing of this T cell receptor beta chain was carried out in a study of T cell changes during pregnancy in multiple sclerosis. CDR1 is SGDLS, CDR2 YYNGEE, per germline. This CDR3 is 16 amino acids long. The trim removed 0 bases at V and 4 bases at J, leaving 9 bases unmatched. TCRdb's table, derived via immunoSEQ multiplex PCR, lists solely in-frame clones and lacks some. The table includes some 85,000 clones, 90% to 95% detected once. The receptor was isolated from a female donor with multiple sclerosis, enrolled in a pregnancy study. The sequenced sample was peripheral blood, obtained in the second trimester of pregnancy. This chain uses TRBV9 with TRBJ2-5; 7 bases fit TRBD2. The chain's CDR3 is CASSVGGLPGGETQYF. Here the CDR3 DNA reads TGTGCCAGCAGCGTAGGGGGACTACCTGGCGGAGAGACCCAGTACTTC.